Shown below are 24 T cell receptor beta chains from a single sample sequenced in a study of human T cells and chemical hapten exposure (dated by TCRdb to about 2021). The library was prepared using RACE. The reads were generated on a NextSeq 500. TCRdb took the public reads, trimmed them with fastp at Q25, ran MiXCR for clone calling and kept in-frame beta chains. Entries are consolidated by CDR3 protein sequence, retaining the most common genes and DNA. Within this sample are roughly 32,000 distinct CDR3 sequences, with almost 6% of them counted one time only. 5.6% of the sample belongs to the ten largest clones. What this sample's time point label stands for: patch test 3, about 24 weeks after DPC sensitization. The treatment or condition label here, explained by the study, means: therapeutic diphenylcyclopropenone sensitization with weekly scalp DPC. The source was whole blood, collected in connection with sensitization to the hapten diphenylcyclopropenone (DPC). The receptors were gathered from a man under 40 with alopecia areata. Some clones in this sample may be carry-over from other donors' samples.

This clonotype was recorded many times. The genes are TRBV7-9 and TRBJ2-1; 7 nucleotides align to TRBD1. Unmatched junction bases numbered 8, after V lost 1 base and J lost 11 bases. The CDR3 has 14 amino acids. Looked up from germline, CDR1 is SEHNR and CDR2 is FQNEAQ (reference sequence). The CDR3 sequence is CASSLEEGATKQFF. The DNA for the CDR3 is TGTGCCAGCAGCTTAGAAGAGGGGGCCACCAAGCAGTTCTTC.

This chain uses TRBV12-3 or TRBV12-4 with TRBJ2-1; D might be TRBD2 (7 bases). CDR3 size: 15 residues. V dropped 6 bases and J dropped 8 bases, with 20 bases sitting between them. As DNA, the CDR3 is TGTGCCAGCAGCCGGGGGCGGGAGTCCACTCATGAGCAGTTCTTC. Its protein product is CASSRGRESTHEQFF.

This clonotype was detected ten times or more. This chain joins TRBV12-3 or TRBV12-4 and TRBJ2-6; no firm D call. There are 13 residues in the CDR3. V lost 6 bases and J 0 bases, leaving 3 bases between the germline ends. The CDR3 is CASRYSGANVLTF. CDR3 DNA: TGTGCCAGCAGGTACTCTGGGGCCAACGTCCTGACTTTC.

This clonotype was picked up many times. This chain links TRBV7-2 with TRBJ1-1; 8 bases agree with TRBD1. The CDR3 totals 18 residues. Germline values: CDR1 SGHTA, CDR2 FQGNSA. The V segment lost 2 bases and the J segment 5 bases; nucleotides outside the gene matches: 16. The CDR3 region is CASSLRYSAGGSSTEAFF. In DNA form, the CDR3 reads TGTGCCAGCAGCTTACGGTACTCGGCAGGGGGCTCATCGACTGAAGCTTTCTTT.

This clonotype has a count of ten or more. The chain is built from TRBV6-6 and TRBJ1-2; tentatively, D is TRBD1 (6 bases). V lost 6 bases and J 7 bases, leaving 24 bases between the germline ends. The germline V gene encodes CDR1 MNHNY and CDR2 SVGAGI (reference sequence). This CDR3 comprises 16 residues. CDR3 in DNA: TGTGCCAGCAGCCTGGCCGGGGAGACAGGTGCACGTGGCTACACCTTC. Residues: CASSLAGETGARGYTF.

Many counts were recorded for this clonotype. The V and J genes are TRBV12-3 or TRBV12-4 and TRBJ2-5; either TRBD1 or TRBD2 may supply D (5 bases each). The CDR3 has 13 residues. V lost 8 bases to trimming and J lost 5 bases, with 15 bases between them. CDR3 DNA sequence: TGTGCCAGCGGGTTCAGGGCGGGCGAGACCCAGTACTTC. The encoded protein is CASGFRAGETQYF.

This clonotype was counted many times. This chain links TRBV7-9 with TRBJ2-5; D gene ambiguous. Germline CDR1 SEHNR, CDR2 FQNEAQ (reference sequence). V was trimmed by 2 bases and J by 1 base, leaving 11 bases between them. This CDR3 region has 15 residues. The CDR3 loop is CASSLKESLQETQYF. CDR3 DNA: TGTGCCAGCAGCTTAAAGGAGTCCCTCCAAGAGACCCAGTACTTC.

In this sample, this clonotype turned up many times. The chain has TRBV7-9 and TRBJ1-2; D is undetermined. The V gene's germline CDR1 is SEHNR and CDR2 FQNEAQ (reference sequence). The V end was cut by 5 bases, the J end by 4 bases, with 14 bases between. The CDR3 consists of 14 residues. This CDR3 reads CASSAQTASYGYTF. The CDR3 nucleotides read TGTGCCAGCAGCGCACAGACGGCGTCCTATGGCTACACCTTC.

This clonotype was recorded at least ten times. The chain joins TRBV19 to TRBJ2-5, with 10 bases identical to TRBD1. The junction had 3 bases not matched to a gene; V was cut back by 4 bases and J by 4 bases. The CDR3 is 14 residues long. The germline gives CDR1 LNHDA, CDR2 SQIVND (reference sequence). DNA for the CDR3: TGTGCCAGTAGTACCGGACAGGGGGGAGAGACCCAGTACTTC. This codes for CASSTGQGGETQYF.

The genes are TRBV18 and TRBJ2-1; D is perhaps TRBD2 (6 bases). Germline-derived CDR1 and CDR2 are KGHSH and LQKENI. The CDR3 has 16 amino acids. V was clipped by 5 bases and J by 9 bases, with 23 bases between them. In nucleotides, the CDR3 is TGTGCCAGCTCAGCCTTGACTAGGTCAGGGACGATTGAGCAGTTCTTC. Translated, it gives CASSALTRSGTIEQFF.

Ten or more counts support this clonotype. The rearrangement uses TRBV29-1 and TRBJ1-1; D is unclear. This CDR3 is 12 amino acids long. Trimming removed 3 bases at V and 1 base at J, with 6 bases between. Germline lookup yields CDR1 SQVTM and CDR2 ANQGSEA. CDR3 amino acids: CSVELTNTEAFF. In nucleotides, the CDR3 is TGCAGCGTTGAGCTTACGAACACTGAAGCTTTCTTT.

This clonotype has more than one count but fewer than ten. The gene calls are TRBV5-1 and TRBJ2-3; D uncertain. The CDR3 totals 14 residues. The V end lost 6 bases, the J end lost 3 bases, and 14 bases lay between the germline ends. Germline-derived CDR1 and CDR2 are SGHRS and YFSETQ. CDR3 amino acids: CASNQLGQTDTQYF. The DNA of the CDR3 is TGCGCCAGCAACCAGCTAGGGCAGACAGATACGCAGTATTTT.

This clonotype was counted at least ten times. The rearrangement joins TRBV4-1 to TRBJ1-6, with D tentatively TRBD1 (5 bases). V was shortened by 0 bases and J by 10 bases, with 13 bases between the two germline ends. This CDR3 has 15 residues. CDR1 is MGHRA and CDR2 is YSYEKL in the germline V gene. This chain's CDR3 is CASSQEVAGQSPLHF. The CDR3 region has the DNA TGCGCCAGCAGCCAAGAGGTGGCAGGGCAATCACCCCTCCACTTT.

The table lists this clonotype with many counts. The V gene is TRBV3-1, the J gene TRBJ2-7, with D perhaps TRBD1 (5 bases). The ends were cut back, 0 bases at V and 3 bases at J, with 9 bases in the middle. The CDR3 is made up of 14 amino acids. Per germline, CDR1 LGHDT and CDR2 YNNKEL (reference sequence). CDR3 coding DNA: TGTGCCAGCAGCCAAGAAGGGGAAAGCTACGAGCAGTACTTC. It translates to CASSQEGESYEQYF.

This clonotype was seen at least ten times. This chain uses TRBV6-5 with TRBJ2-1, with D possibly TRBD1 on 6 matching bases. V was shortened by 6 bases and J by 5 bases, with 14 bases between the two germline ends. This CDR3 spans 14 amino acids. CDR1 is MNHEY, CDR2 SVGAGI, per germline. CDR3 in amino acids: CASSLQGSHNEQFF. As DNA, the CDR3 is TGTGCCAGCAGCCTGCAGGGGTCCCACAATGAGCAGTTCTTC.

This clonotype has a count of ten or more. The J gene is TRBJ2-4, the V gene TRBV7-9, with unresolved D. V was pared by 4 bases and J by 8 bases, with 18 bases between. CDR1 and CDR2 from the germline V gene are SEHNR and FQNEAQ (reference sequence). The CDR3 is 15 amino acids. This CDR3 reads CASSSTPTPVDIQYF. CDR3 coding DNA: TGTGCCAGCAGCTCGACTCCGACACCAGTCGACATTCAGTACTTC.

This clonotype was detected ten times or more. The chain combines TRBV18 with TRBJ1-1, with D uncertain. The germline V gene has CDR1 KGHSH and CDR2 LQKENI. Trimming cost V 3 bases and J 3 bases, with 17 bases left between them. CDR3 length equals 16 residues. The CDR3 sequence is CASSPTTGNWDTEAFF. CDR3 in DNA: TGTGCCAGCTCACCCACGACGGGGAATTGGGACACTGAAGCTTTCTTT.

This clonotype was counted at least ten times. The chain joins TRBV6-2 or TRBV6-3 to TRBJ1-2, with D tentatively TRBD1 (5 bases). The V gene lost 0 bases and the J gene lost 4 bases, with 9 bases spanning the gap. The CDR3 runs 14 residues. Per germline, CDR1 MNHEY and CDR2 SVGEGT. The CDR3 region has the DNA TGTGCCAGCAGTTACTCACCAGGGACCTATGGCTACACCTTC. Protein: CASSYSPGTYGYTF.

This clonotype was counted at least ten times. The CDR3 DNA reads TGCAGCGTTGAACGCGAGACCCAGTACTTC. Translation gives CSVERETQYF. The chain uses TRBV29-1 and TRBJ2-5; D is uncertain. Germline CDR1 is SQVTM and CDR2 is ANQGSEA. Trimming cost V 2 bases and J 5 bases, with 3 bases left between them. This CDR3 has 10 residues. Together with reference TRBV29-1 and TRBJ2-5, the CDR3 gives the full variable domain: SAVISQKPSRDICQRGTSLTIQCQVDSQVTMMFWYRQQPGQSLTLIATANQGSEATYESGFVIDKFPISRPNLTFSTLTVSNMSPEDSSIYLCSVERETQYFGPGTRLLVL.

This clonotype has ten or more counts. The CDR3 nucleotides are TGTGCCAGCAGACTAAGCGGGACAGGAGGGCTGCGGGAAGCTTTCTTT. Amino acid sequence: CASRLSGTGGLREAFF. The J gene is TRBJ1-1, the V gene TRBV12-3 or TRBV12-4; 8 bases map to TRBD1. The CDR3 covers 16 residues. V was clipped by 6 bases and J by 8 bases; unmatched bases: 17.

The V gene is TRBV27, the J gene TRBJ2-1; possible D gene TRBD2, 6 bases. The V gene lost 3 bases and the J gene lost 4 bases, with 10 bases spanning the gap. CDR3 length: 14 amino acids. Germline V gene sequence: CDR1 MNHEY, CDR2 SMNVEV (reference sequence). CDR3: CASSLGLPYNEQFF. DNA for the CDR3: TGTGCCAGCAGTTTGGGACTGCCGTACAATGAGCAGTTCTTC.

This clonotype was counted at least ten times. The genes are TRBV9 and TRBJ1-5; possible D gene TRBD1, 6 bases. V was cut by 0 bases and J by 2 bases, with 30 bases left in between. Per germline, CDR1 SGDLS and CDR2 YYNGEE. The length of the CDR3 is 22 residues. CDR3 in DNA: TGTGCCAGCAGCGTAGCTACAGGGAAGGGCAATCAGCCCCAGCAGGGCAATCAGCCCCAGCATTTT. Encoded protein: CASSVATGKGNQPQQGNQPQHF.

This clonotype was recorded many times. The chain carries TRBV11-1 and TRBJ2-1; 10 nucleotides align to TRBD1. The CDR3 sequence is 16 residues long. J gave up 5 bases and V 5 bases, and 9 bases lay outside the gene matches. Germline CDR1 is SGHAT and CDR2 is FQDESV (reference sequence). The CDR3 region has the DNA TGTGCCAGCAGCGGGGGGGACAGGGGCTGGCACAATGAGCAGTTCTTC. This translates into CASSGGDRGWHNEQFF.

This clonotype was found many times. This sequence joins TRBV7-8 and TRBJ1-6; D gene unclear. The V and J ends lost 3 bases and 7 bases respectively, with 10 bases between them. CDR1 and CDR2 (germline): SGHVS, FQNEAQ. The CDR3 is 14 amino acids. The CDR3 DNA reads TGTGCCAGCAGCTTGAGGGCGGAGAATTCACCCCTCCACTTT. As protein: CASSLRAENSPLHF.